This TCR beta chain was sequenced in a study of tumor-infiltrating lymphocytes in primary liver carcinoma (dated by TCRdb to 2015 to 2018). Study-wide context: The five patients, three men and two women aged 30 to 69 years, had hepatocellular carcinoma (four) or combined HCC and intrahepatic cholangiocarcinoma (one). A total of 35 or so specimens from 5 patients went through TCRbeta repertoire sequencing, namely 25 tumor regions, 5 adjacent noncancerous liver tissues and 5 peripheral blood samples. Tumors of the five patients were stage T1-T3 N0M0 with maximum diameters of roughly 4.2 to 11 cm. To link TCRbeta repertoire diversity to the local molecular phenotype, the 20 to 25 tumor region samples were profiled with Agilent mRNA microarrays. For each liver tumor, the study sampled five regions along with adjacent normal tissue and blood, and applied TCRbeta repertoire sequencing, expression microarrays and whole-exome sequencing. Each sample produced roughly 3.65 to 7.13 million productive TCRbeta reads, and read depth showed no significant difference between tissue types. Repertoires from technical replicates were highly reproducible, with mean shared-clone rates approximately 0.88 and correlation coefficients above 0.95. Broader findings and caveats from the paper: Compared with blood, tumors had a significantly larger share of the repertoire taken up by the top 250 clones (p = 0.039). Only the TCR beta chain was sequenced, so true repertoire diversity is likely underestimated because unpaired alpha chains were not captured. Bulk unsorted samples precluded comparing CD4+ and CD8+ T cell repertoires. Pairs of tumor regions showed greater repertoire overlap (mean about 36%) than tumor-adjacent pairs (17%) or tumor-blood pairs (approximately 15%), which is consistent with antigen-driven expansion. Only about 7-24% of top clones were found in all five regions of a tumor, suggesting spatial heterogeneity of tumor-infiltrating T cells. Only 4 or 5 patients were included in the study, and the authors note that the findings should be validated in a larger study.

Using a constant-region primer and ProtoScript II reverse transcriptase, TCRbeta-specific cDNA was reverse-transcribed from about 460 ng total RNA. Three nested multiplex PCR rounds, following a slightly modified ARM-PCR procedure, were used to build the TCRbeta libraries. Multiplex TRBV1-TRBV30 forward primers and a Cbeta reverse primer were used in the first two PCR rounds, each of which was run for roughly 10 cycles. Sample barcodes and Illumina adapters were added in a final 25-cycle PCR using Deep VentR polymerase. Before sequencing, amplicons of 200-500 bp were gel-purified using a QIAquick gel extraction kit. An Illumina HiSeq 2500 was used to sequence the TCRbeta amplicons with 250-bp paired-end reads. Concerning the study's data processing: Quality trimming of reads was performed with Trimmomatic v0.33, and paired reads were merged with FLASH v1.2.11 so that full CDR3 sequences could be recovered. V, D and J germline segments were assigned to the rearranged TCRbeta sequences by MiGEC v1.2.1b. VDJtools v1.0.0 computed clonotype statistics and Shannon-Wiener diversity indices. To reduce sampling bias, subsequent analyses other than the diversity analysis used only the 250 most abundant clonotypes in each sample. Using fastp trimming at Q25 and MiXCR clonotype assembly, TCRdb reanalyzed the public sequencing data and kept in-frame beta chains. Each record represents a unique CDR3 protein, reported with the most common genes and DNA among its rows. The V and J calls were not made by the authors but by TCRdb's processing. This sample lists roughly 120,000 distinct CDR3 sequences; around 64% were detected once. The ten top clones hold 7.5% to 8.5% of the sample.

Without any cell sorting, total RNA and DNA were co-extracted from about 20-30 mg of bulk tissue using the AllPrep DNA/RNA mini kit. Surgical resection was performed in China between November 2015 and 2016 on a handful of patients with histopathologically diagnosed primary liver carcinoma. Chronic HBV infection was present in the patients, and the patients were treatment-naive at sampling. Each tumor was sampled at five spatially separated regions: the tumor centre plus the superior, inferior, left-lateral and right-lateral poles. Histological examination found more than 80% viable tumor cells in every tumor sample. Each fresh piece of tumor and adjacent tissue was cut in two, with one half stored in RNAlater at -80 degrees C and the other half sent for histology. Including both end residues, the CDR3 is 14 amino acids long. Kept here is only the CDR3 DNA, which spans 42 bases and is read in frame from base 1. Taken from the germline V gene, the CDR1 and CDR2 loops are SGHAT and FQNNGV.

As regards this clonotype: This receptor's antigen is unknown. The CDR3 end shows no conserved phenylalanine or tryptophan, and so a read error is likely.

The sequence derives from a woman aged 60-70 years with primary liver carcinoma and hepatitis B virus infection. The sequenced sample was liver tumor tissue from sampling region 3. The intended sense of this specimen's cell subset or site label: tumor region T3, left-lateral pole. This chain is built from TRBV11-2 and TRBJ2-1; the D call is possibly TRBD1 or TRBD2, each sharing 5 bases. The CDR3 region: CVSSLSGTYNEQFL. The sequenced DNA is TGTGTCAGCAGCTTAAGTGGGACGTACAATGAGCAGTTCCTC.